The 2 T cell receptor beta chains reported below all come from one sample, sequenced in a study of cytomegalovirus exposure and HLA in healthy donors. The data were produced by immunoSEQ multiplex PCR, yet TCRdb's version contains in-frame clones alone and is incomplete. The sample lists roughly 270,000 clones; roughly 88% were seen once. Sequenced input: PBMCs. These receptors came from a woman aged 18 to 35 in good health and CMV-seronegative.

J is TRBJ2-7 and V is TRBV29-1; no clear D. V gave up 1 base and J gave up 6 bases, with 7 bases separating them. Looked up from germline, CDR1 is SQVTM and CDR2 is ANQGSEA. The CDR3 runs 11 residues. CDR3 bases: TGCAGCGTTGAAGTTCTAGGCGAGCAGTACTTC. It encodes CSVEVLGEQYF.

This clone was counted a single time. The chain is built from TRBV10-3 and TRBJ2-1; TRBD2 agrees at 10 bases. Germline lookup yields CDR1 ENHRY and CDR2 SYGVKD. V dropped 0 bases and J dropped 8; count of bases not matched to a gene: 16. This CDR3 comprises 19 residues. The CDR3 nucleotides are TGTGCCATCAGTGAGTCGCAGAAGGACGGGACTAGCGAGAGCGATGAGCAGTTCTTC. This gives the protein CAISESQKDGTSESDEQFF.